These 27 T cell receptor beta chains were sequenced from one sample in a study of cytomegalovirus exposure and HLA in healthy donors. PCR amplification relied on 60 Vbeta primers (plus 13 Jbeta primers). Assay used: immunoSEQ multiplex PCR; TCRdb lists only in-frame clones, some missing. The data contain around 100,000 clones, roughly 78% of them singletons. The specimen sequenced was PBMCs. All receptors come from a man between 25 and 39 years old in good health and CMV-seronegative.

The chain carries TRBV6-5 and TRBJ2-5; D might be TRBD1 (5 bases). Germline CDR1 MNHEY, CDR2 SVGAGI. V lost 6 bases, J lost 4 bases, and 9 bases lay in between. The CDR3 covers 12 residues. As DNA, the CDR3 is TGTGCCAGCAGGAAAGGGGTAGAGACCCAGTACTTC. It encodes CASRKGVETQYF.

This clone appeared a few times. V usage is TRBV7-9 and J usage is TRBJ1-1; 7 nucleotides align to TRBD1. The CDR3 spans 14 residues. Per the germline V gene, CDR1 is SEHNR and CDR2 is FQNEAQ (reference sequence). Trimming took 4 bases from V and 5 from J; bases not matched to a gene: 7. The CDR3 DNA is TGTGCCAGCAGCTCCGCAACAGGGGTTACTGAAGCTTTCTTT. Protein sequence: CASSSATGVTEAFF.

The V gene is TRBV5-1, the J gene TRBJ2-1; 8 bases map to TRBD1. Germline V lookup: CDR1 SGHRS, CDR2 YFSETQ. With V trimmed by 1 base and J by 9 bases, 9 bases remained unmatched. The CDR3 is 15 residues long. The chain's CDR3 is CASSLWEQGVGEQFF. In nucleotides, the CDR3 is TGCGCCAGCAGCTTGTGGGAACAGGGGGTGGGTGAGCAGTTCTTC.

The chain links TRBV27 to TRBJ2-3, with 7 positions matching TRBD1. Germline V CDR1 and CDR2: MNHEY, SMNVEV (reference sequence). J was trimmed by 4 bases and V by 0 bases; bases with no gene match: 4. The length of the CDR3 is 15 residues. The chain's CDR3 is CASSLSLGGADTQYF. The DNA for the CDR3 is TGTGCCAGCAGTTTATCCCTAGGGGGCGCAGATACGCAGTATTTT.

V is TRBV29-1 and J is TRBJ2-7, with a possible D match to TRBD2 (7 bases). Germline V gives CDR1 SQVTM, CDR2 ANQGSEA. CDR3 length: 15 residues. V was shortened by 0 bases and J by 0 bases, with 12 bases between the two germline ends. The CDR3 DNA reads TGCAGCGTTGAAGATTTGGGGGGGGCCTCCTACGAGCAGTACTTC. Translating gives CSVEDLGGASYEQYF.

The V and J genes are TRBV6-1 and TRBJ2-2; D is undetermined. With 3 bases removed from V and 8 bases from J, the gap between germline ends came to 16 bases. The germline gives CDR1 MNHNS, CDR2 SASEGT. CDR3 size: 15 residues. The CDR3: CASSEVIQYPGELFF. The CDR3 coding sequence is TGTGCCAGCAGTGAGGTGATCCAGTACCCTGGGGAGCTGTTTTTT.

This chain joins TRBV28 and TRBJ1-2, with TRBD1 as a possible D gene (5 bases). CDR1 is MDHEN and CDR2 is SYDVKM in the germline V gene. The CDR3 totals 14 residues. V lost 5 bases and J 4 bases, leaving 14 bases between the germline ends. This chain's CDR3 is CASSNGGASYGYTF. The CDR3 DNA reads TGTGCCAGCAGTAACGGTGGGGCTTCCTATGGCTACACCTTC.

This chain links TRBV5-6 with TRBJ2-2; 7 bases fit TRBD2. Germline CDR1 and CDR2: SGHDT and YYEEEE. With V trimmed by 1 base and J by 2 bases, 2 bases remained unmatched. The CDR3 has 15 amino acids. This CDR3 is CASSLMGLNTGELFF. The DNA of the CDR3 is TGTGCCAGCAGCTTGATGGGACTAAACACCGGGGAGCTGTTTTTT.

This chain uses TRBV7-9 with TRBJ1-1; 7 nucleotides line up with TRBD1. The germline V gene has CDR1 SEHNR and CDR2 FQNEAQ (reference sequence). The CDR3 has 14 residues. J was trimmed by 4 bases and V by 5 bases; bases with no gene match: 7. CDR3 DNA: TGTGCCAGCAGCCCCCGGTCAGGGGGCACTGAAGCTTTCTTT. This sequence encodes CASSPRSGGTEAFF.

This chain joins TRBV11-2 and TRBJ2-5, with a weak D call TRBD2 (6 bases). The J call may not be correct, given that the DNA end is closer to TRBJ2-7. CDR1 is SGHAT, CDR2 FQNNGV, per germline. This CDR3 is built from 15 residues. The DNA for the CDR3 is TGTGCCAGCAGCCGCGGACAAGGGAGGTCCTACGAGCAGTACTTC. This sequence encodes CASSRGQGRSYEQYF.

The chain has TRBV10-3 and TRBJ2-7, with 13 bases that match TRBD2. The CDR3 has 15 amino acids. In germline, CDR1 is ENHRY, CDR2 SYGVKD. V shed 4 bases and J 2 bases; nucleotides not matched to a gene: 2. CDR3 coding DNA: TGTGCCATCAGTGGGACTAGCGGGGGAACCTACGAGCAGTACTTC. Translation gives CAISGTSGGTYEQYF.

The chain employs TRBV7-2 and TRBJ2-3; 10 bases match TRBD2. From germline, CDR1 is SGHTA and CDR2 FQGNSA. V gave up 1 base and J gave up 5 bases; unmatched junction bases: 6. This CDR3 is 16 amino acids long. The CDR3: CASSLVLSGGGDTQYF. In nucleotides, the CDR3 is TGTGCCAGCAGCTTAGTCTTGAGCGGGGGGGGAGATACGCAGTATTTT.

This sequence joins TRBV5-4 and TRBJ2-7; 7 bases map to TRBD2. Germline loops: CDR1 SGHNT, CDR2 YYREEE (reference sequence). CDR3 length: 15 amino acids. The junction had 7 bases not matched to a gene; V was cut back by 0 bases and J by 4 bases. In nucleotides, the CDR3 is TGTGCCAGCAGCTTGGCGGGGGGAGGGCCTTACGAGCAGTACTTC. This codes for CASSLAGGGPYEQYF. The whole variable domain, remainder taken from reference TRBV5-4 and TRBJ2-7, is ETGVTQSPTHLIKTRGQQVTLRCSSQSGHNTVSWYQQALGQGPQFIFQYYREEENGRGNFPPRFSGLQFPNYSSELNVNALELDDSALYLCASSLAGGGPYEQYFGPGTRLTVT.

The chain links TRBV27 to TRBJ2-2; D unclear. V was pared by 5 bases and J by 6 bases, with 10 bases between. This CDR3 is built from 13 residues. The germline V gene has CDR1 MNHEY and CDR2 SMNVEV (reference sequence). The DNA for the CDR3 is TGTGCCAGCAGTACGATACCGGCCGGGGAGCTGTTTTTT. Translating gives CASSTIPAGELFF.

The chain couples TRBV6-6 to TRBJ2-1, with D uncertain. This CDR3 spans 14 amino acids. V gave up 6 bases and J gave up 7 bases, with 16 bases separating them. Germline lookup yields CDR1 MNHNY and CDR2 SVGAGI (reference sequence). The CDR3, as DNA: TGTGCCAGCAGCCTCGGCCATGAAGCGAATGAGCAGTTCTTC. Protein sequence: CASSLGHEANEQFF.

The rearrangement links TRBV9 to TRBJ2-3; 12 positions match TRBD2. Trimming took 4 bases from V and 5 from J; bases not matched to a gene: 2. The V gene's germline CDR1 is SGDLS and CDR2 YYNGEE. The CDR3 spans 14 residues. CDR3 DNA: TGTGCCAGCAGCCCTAGCGGGAGGGTAGATACGCAGTATTTT. Residues: CASSPSGRVDTQYF. The whole variable domain, remainder taken from reference TRBV9 and TRBJ2-3, is DSGVTQTPKHLITATGQRVTLRCSPRSGDLSVYWYQQSLDQGLQFLIQYYNGEERAKGNILERFSAQQFPDLHSELNLSSLELGDSALYFCASSPSGRVDTQYFGPGTRLTVL.

This clone was recorded only once. The gene calls are TRBV5-1 and TRBJ2-7; maybe TRBD2 (5 bases). CDR3 length equals 14 residues. Germline values: CDR1 SGHRS, CDR2 YFSETQ. V gave up 0 bases and J gave up 2 bases, with 9 bases separating them. The CDR3 spells CASSLVAAAYEQYF. The CDR3, as DNA: TGCGCCAGCAGCTTGGTTGCAGCGGCCTACGAGCAGTACTTC.

The chain uses TRBV4-1 and TRBJ2-1; 8 nucleotides line up with TRBD2. Losses at the gene ends were 2 bases for V and 5 bases for J; bases not matched to a gene: 8. The CDR3 totals 16 residues. CDR1 and CDR2 (germline): MGHRA, YSYEKL. CDR3 DNA sequence: TGCGCCAGCAGCCAAACGCAGGGACTAGGTAACAATGAGCAGTTCTTC. Translated: CASSQTQGLGNNEQFF.

This chain connects TRBV10-3 to TRBJ2-5, with D perhaps matching TRBD2 (7 bases). The CDR3 loop spans 17 amino acids. V lost 2 bases to trimming and J lost 3 bases, with 19 bases between them. Per the germline V gene, CDR1 is ENHRY and CDR2 is SYGVKD. CDR3 sequence reads: CAISEGGRAGSKETQYF. The DNA of the CDR3 is TGTGCCATCAGTGAGGGGGGGCGAGCGGGATCAAAAGAGACCCAGTACTTC.

The chain joins TRBV7-9 to TRBJ2-7; 10 bases align to TRBD2. This CDR3 has 16 amino acids. Germline CDR1 and CDR2: SEHNR and FQNEAQ (reference sequence). Trimming cost V 10 bases and J 0 bases; bases outside gene matches: 12. CDR3 sequence (DNA): TGTGCCACCTCACCAGCGGGAGGGCCGATCTCCTACGAGCAGTACTTC. It specifies CATSPAGGPISYEQYF.

This clone appeared a few times. The rearrangement links TRBV7-6 to TRBJ2-5; TRBD2 aligns across 8 bases. Germline V CDR1 and CDR2: SGHVS, FNYEAQ. The CDR3 is 14 amino acids. J gave up 5 bases and V 5 bases, and 7 bases lay outside the gene matches. The CDR3 protein is CASSPNAGGETQYF. In DNA, the CDR3 is TGTGCCAGCAGCCCTAATGCGGGAGGCGAGACCCAGTACTTC.

The chain carries TRBV5-1 and TRBJ2-3, with D hard to call. The V gene's germline CDR1 is SGHRS and CDR2 YFSETQ. V was shortened by 4 bases and J by 2 bases, with 14 bases between the two germline ends. The CDR3 spans 15 residues. As DNA, the CDR3 is TGCGCCAGCAGCCGTCAGCAGCGAGTCACAGATACGCAGTATTTT. This sequence encodes CASSRQQRVTDTQYF.

The chain uses TRBV4-2 and TRBJ2-7; tentative D call: TRBD2 (6 bases). CDR1 and CDR2 (germline): LGHNA, YNFKEQ. V gave up 2 bases and J gave up 6 bases, with 11 bases separating them. The CDR3 runs 13 residues. The CDR3 protein is CASSQTTSREQYF. CDR3 nucleotide sequence: TGTGCCAGCAGCCAAACAACTAGCCGCGAGCAGTACTTC.

The genes are TRBV30 and TRBJ2-7; D unresolved. Trimming left V 1 base short and J 0 bases short, with 10 bases between. The CDR3 spans 14 residues. Per germline, CDR1 GTSNPN and CDR2 SVGIG (reference sequence). The CDR3 nucleotides read TGTGCCTGGAGTGGGCAGAAAAACTCCTACGAGCAGTACTTC. Translated: CAWSGQKNSYEQYF.

This clone was observed once. The chain's CDR3 is CASSFNPGVEETQYF. In DNA form, the CDR3 reads TGCGCCAGCAGCTTCAATCCAGGGGTTGAAGAGACCCAGTACTTC. This chain uses TRBV5-1 with TRBJ2-5, with TRBD1 as a possible D gene (6 bases). V lost 2 bases, J lost 3 bases, and 14 bases lay in between. Germline CDR1 SGHRS, CDR2 YFSETQ. CDR3 length: 15 amino acids.

V and J are TRBV9 and TRBJ1-5; D unresolved. Trimming removed 2 bases from V and 4 bases from J, with 13 bases in between. CDR3 length: 15 amino acids. Germline lookup yields CDR1 SGDLS and CDR2 YYNGEE. CDR3: CASSVGGYGNQPQHF. CDR3 DNA: TGTGCCAGCAGCGTCGGAGGGTATGGGAATCAGCCCCAGCATTTT.

This sequence joins TRBV5-1 and TRBJ1-2, with 8 bases identical to TRBD1. This CDR3 has 13 amino acids. CDR1 SGHRS and CDR2 YFSETQ come from the germline V gene. Trimming cost V 3 bases and J 7 bases; bases outside gene matches: 5. CDR3 sequence reads: CASSSTGAGGYTF. Here the CDR3 DNA reads TGCGCCAGCAGCTCGACAGGGGCCGGTGGCTACACCTTC.